This TCR beta chain is drawn from a study of blood T cell repertoires in COVID-19. About the study: Spain, Italy and the United States supplied samples that represented acute and convalescent COVID-19. Sample material is recorded as cDNA or gDNA derived from T cells, B-cell-depleted T cells, or PBMCs.

This clone was observed once. Under the authors' procedure: Amplification from reference gene primers served as the basis for estimated nucleated cell counts. The protocol was immunoSEQ multiplex PCR, while the TCRdb copy is restricted to in-frame clones and leaves out a portion. V, J and clone size are those of that table, while D and trimming were read from the DNA. The sample shows about 240,000 clones, around 83% of them seen only once. Trimming stripped 8 bases from V and 6 bases from J, with 25 bases between. Per germline, CDR1 MNHEY and CDR2 SMNVEV (reference sequence). This CDR3 has 16 amino acids.

The chain links TRBV27 to TRBJ1-2, with D maybe TRBD1 (6 bases). The material sequenced was peripheral blood. This receptor was taken from a woman in her fifties or sixties with active or convalescent COVID-19. CDR3 DNA: TGTGCCAGCGGGACAATAAATAGGGGCCCCCTGGATGGCTACACCTTC. The encoded protein is CASGTINRGPLDGYTF.